These 6 T cell receptor beta chains were sequenced from one sample in a study of cytomegalovirus exposure and HLA in healthy donors. The PCR was carried out with 60 Vbeta primers and 13 Jbeta primers. Data came from immunoSEQ multiplex PCR; TCRdb stores just in-frame clones and leaves some out. The sample has 100,000 to 120,000 clones; roughly three quarters are singletons. The sequenced sample was PBMCs. Source of these receptors: a man in his thirties or forties in good health and CMV-seronegative.

This clone was recorded only once. The chain couples TRBV19 to TRBJ2-1; weak D call: TRBD2 (6 bases). Trimming took off 1 base at V and 8 bases at J, with 18 bases between the two ends. The germline V gene encodes CDR1 LNHDA and CDR2 SQIVND (reference sequence). The CDR3 extends over 16 amino acids. CDR3 residues: CASSIAGVGFRDEQFF. CDR3 sequence (DNA): TGTGCCAGTAGTATAGCGGGAGTGGGTTTTAGGGATGAGCAGTTCTTC.

The chain links TRBV2 to TRBJ2-1; TRBD2 matches at 10 bases. CDR3 size: 14 residues. The V gene's germline CDR1 is SNHLY and CDR2 FYNNEI. V dropped 9 bases and J dropped 3; count of bases not matched to a gene: 5. The chain's CDR3 is CASTSSGSYNEQFF. CDR3 nucleotides: TGTGCCAGTACCTCTAGCGGGAGCTACAATGAGCAGTTCTTC. The full variable domain, its missing parts supplied by reference TRBV2 and TRBJ2-1, is EPEVTQTPSHQVTQMGQEVILRCVPISNHLYFYWYRQILGQKVEFLVSFYNNEISEKSEIFDDQFSVERPDGSNFTLKIRSTKLEDSAMYFCASTSSGSYNEQFFGPGTRLTVL.

This clone was detected a few times. The rearrangement joins TRBV6-1 to TRBJ1-6; D perhaps matches TRBD1 (5 bases). The V end was cut by 10 bases, the J end by 5 bases, with 12 bases between. This CDR3 region has 13 residues. Germline CDR1 MNHNS, CDR2 SASEGT. The DNA of the CDR3 is TGTGCCATCTCCGACAGAGATAATTCACCCCTCCACTTT. Amino acid sequence: CAISDRDNSPLHF.

J is TRBJ1-4 and V is TRBV28; 9 positions agree with TRBD1. The ends lost 2 bases at V and 6 bases at J; junction bases unmatched: 4. Germline CDR1 and CDR2: MDHEN and SYDVKM. This CDR3 has 15 amino acids. CDR3 coding DNA: TGTGCCAGCAGTTTAATCGGGACAGGGCATGAAAAACTGTTTTTT. Translation: CASSLIGTGHEKLFF.

This chain uses TRBV7-3 with TRBJ1-1, with D maybe TRBD1 (6 bases). Per germline, CDR1 SGHTA and CDR2 FQGTGA. The CDR3 is 16 residues long. V lost 0 bases, J lost 7 bases, and 18 bases lay in between. The CDR3: CASSLTPTGRRSEAFF. CDR3 bases: TGTGCCAGCAGCTTAACCCCGACAGGCCGGCGGAGTGAAGCTTTCTTT.

V and J are TRBV6-6 and TRBJ2-6; a weak D match, TRBD1 (5 bases). Germline CDR1 reads MNHNY; CDR2 reads SVGAGI (reference sequence). Trimming shortened V by 2 bases and J by 7 bases, and 12 bases separated the two germline ends. The CDR3 is 15 residues long. The CDR3 region has the DNA TGTGCCAGCAGTTACCAGGGTACCGGAGCCAACGTCCTGACTTTC. Translation gives CASSYQGTGANVLTF.